The T cell receptor (beta chain) described here comes from a study of CD8+CD57+ T cells in acquired aplastic anemia. Study-wide findings and caveats: Both patients and controls carried the same twenty-nine CD8+ CDR3 sequences.

Note on this clonotype: Its antigen remains unknown.

The study profiled TCR beta VDJ and CDR3 using genomic DNA as template. TCRdb re-derived calls from the reads in MiXCR, one entry per CDR3 protein. The sample includes more than 150,000 distinct CDR3 sequences, less than 50% of them seen just once. Sequencing was done on patients that had shown CD8+CD57+ cell expansion by flow cytometry. As a group, the patients uniformly had severe acquired aplastic anemia. The CDR3 runs 15 residues. The V and J ends lost 5 bases and 0 bases respectively, with 8 bases between them. Germline assignment: CDR1 SGHTA and CDR2 FQGNSA. The source material was sorted CD4+, CD8+, or CD8+CD57+ T cells (not recorded which) from PBMCs. V and J are TRBV7-2 and TRBJ2-6; D gene ambiguous. The sequence was obtained from a human donor with aplastic anemia. The CDR3 DNA reads as TGTGCCAGCAGCAGCGTTTTCTCTGGGGCCAACGTCCTGACTTTC. Protein product: CASSSVFSGANVLTF.